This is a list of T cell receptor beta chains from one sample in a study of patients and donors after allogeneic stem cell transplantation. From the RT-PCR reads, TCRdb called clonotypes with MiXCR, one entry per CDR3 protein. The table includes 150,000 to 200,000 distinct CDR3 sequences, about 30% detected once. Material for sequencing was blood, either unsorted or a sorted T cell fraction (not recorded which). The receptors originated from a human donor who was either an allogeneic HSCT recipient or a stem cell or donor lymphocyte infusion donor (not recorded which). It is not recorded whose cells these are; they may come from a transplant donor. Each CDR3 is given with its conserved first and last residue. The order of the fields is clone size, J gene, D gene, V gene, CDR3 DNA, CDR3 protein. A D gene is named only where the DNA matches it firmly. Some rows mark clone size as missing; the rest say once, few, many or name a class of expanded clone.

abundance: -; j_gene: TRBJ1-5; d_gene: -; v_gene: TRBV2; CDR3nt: TGTGCCAGCAGATTACAGGGAAATCAGCCCCAGCATTTT; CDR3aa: CASRLQGNQPQHF
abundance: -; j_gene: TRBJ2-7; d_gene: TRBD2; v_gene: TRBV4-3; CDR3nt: TGCGCCAGCAGCCCAGCGGGGCTACTAGCCCCTTCCTACGAGCAGTACTTC; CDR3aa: CASSPAGLLAPSYEQYF
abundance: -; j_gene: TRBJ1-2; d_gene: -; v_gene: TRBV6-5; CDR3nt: TGTGCCAGCAGTCAATCGGGGGTAGGGGCTGGCTACACCTTC; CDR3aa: CASSQSGVGAGYTF
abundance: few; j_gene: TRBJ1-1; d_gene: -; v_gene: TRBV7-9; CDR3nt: TGTGCCAGCAGCCCCGGCCCGGCGGGCACTGAAGCTTTCTTT; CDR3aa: CASSPGPAGTEAFF
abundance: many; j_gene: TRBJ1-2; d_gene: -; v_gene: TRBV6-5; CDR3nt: TGTGCCAGCAGTTACTCGGAAGGGCCATATGGCTACACCTTC; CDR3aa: CASSYSEGPYGYTF
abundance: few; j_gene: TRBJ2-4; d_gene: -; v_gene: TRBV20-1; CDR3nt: TGCAGTGCGAGAGTGCTAGCCAAAAACATTCAGTACTTC; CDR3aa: CSARVLAKNIQYF
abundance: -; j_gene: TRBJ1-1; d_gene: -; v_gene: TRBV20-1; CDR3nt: TGCAGTGCCCTGGGGGGAGATAGATCCGCTGAAGCTTTCTTT; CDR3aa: CSALGGDRSAEAFF
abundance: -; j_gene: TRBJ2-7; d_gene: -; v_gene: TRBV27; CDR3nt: TGTGCCAGCAGTAAGGGACCGATTTACGAGCAGTACTTC; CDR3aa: CASSKGPIYEQYF
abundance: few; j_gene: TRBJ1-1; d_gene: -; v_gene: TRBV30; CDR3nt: TGTGCCTGGAGTGGTTACACTGAAGCTTTCTTT; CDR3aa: CAWSGYTEAFF
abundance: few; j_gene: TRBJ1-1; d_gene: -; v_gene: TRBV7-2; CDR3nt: TGTGCCAGCAGCTTCTTAGGGGACACTGAAGCTTTCTTT; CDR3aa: CASSFLGDTEAFF
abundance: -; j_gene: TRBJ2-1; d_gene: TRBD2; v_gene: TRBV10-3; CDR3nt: TGTGCCATCAGTGGACTAGCGGGAGGGTACAATGAGCAGTTCTTC; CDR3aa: CAISGLAGGYNEQFF
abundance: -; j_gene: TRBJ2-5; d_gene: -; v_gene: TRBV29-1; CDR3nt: TGCAGCGTTGAAGATTCCCGGAACCCACAAGGGGACCAGTACTTC; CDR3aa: CSVEDSRNPQGDQYF
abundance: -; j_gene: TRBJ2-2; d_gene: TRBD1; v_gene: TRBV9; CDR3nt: TGTGCCAGCAGTGACAGGGGGCGCGGGGAGCTGTTTTTT; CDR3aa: CASSDRGRGELFF
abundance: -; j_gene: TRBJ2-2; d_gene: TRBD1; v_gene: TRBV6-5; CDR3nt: TGTGCCAGCAGCTGGGGACAGGGGAACACCGGGGAGCTGTTTTTT; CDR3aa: CASSWGQGNTGELFF
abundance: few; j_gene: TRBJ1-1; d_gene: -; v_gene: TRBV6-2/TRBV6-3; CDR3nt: TGTGCCAGCAGTCACAGGGCCTTGAACACTGAAGCTTTCTTT; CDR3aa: CASSHRALNTEAFF
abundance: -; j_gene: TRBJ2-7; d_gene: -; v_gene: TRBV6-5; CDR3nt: TGTGCCAGCAGTGGGCCCAACTTAGGAACCTACGAGCAGTACTTC; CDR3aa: CASSGPNLGTYEQYF
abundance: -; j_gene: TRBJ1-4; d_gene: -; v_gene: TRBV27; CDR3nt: TGTGCCAGCAGTTTATCAATTAGGGGGGGTAATGAAAAACTGTTTTTT; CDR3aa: CASSLSIRGGNEKLFF
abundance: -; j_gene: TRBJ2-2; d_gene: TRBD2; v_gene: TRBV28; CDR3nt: TGTGCCAGCAGTTGGTTGGCGGGAGGCTACACCGGGGAGCTGTTTTTT; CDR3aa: CASSWLAGGYTGELFF
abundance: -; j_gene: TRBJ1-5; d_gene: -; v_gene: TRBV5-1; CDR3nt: TGCGCCAGCAGCTTGGCTGGGACCCAGCCCCAGCATTTT; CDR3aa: CASSLAGTQPQHF
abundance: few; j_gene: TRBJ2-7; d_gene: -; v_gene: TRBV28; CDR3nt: TGTGCCAGCAGTTTAAACGGTGGTATCTACGAGCAGTACTTC; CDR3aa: CASSLNGGIYEQYF
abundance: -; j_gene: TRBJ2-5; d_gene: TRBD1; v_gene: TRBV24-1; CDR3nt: TGTGCCACCAGTGACCGAAGACAGGGAGAGACCCAGTACTTC; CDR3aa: CATSDRRQGETQYF
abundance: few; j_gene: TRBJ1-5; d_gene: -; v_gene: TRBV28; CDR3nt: TGTGCCAGCAGTTGGGCGGGGCGCAATCAGCCCCAGCATTTT; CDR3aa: CASSWAGRNQPQHF
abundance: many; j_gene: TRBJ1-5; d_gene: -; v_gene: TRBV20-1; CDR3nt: TGCAGTGTTCGCCTCGGTGGCAATCAGCCCCAGCATTTT; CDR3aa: CSVRLGGNQPQHF
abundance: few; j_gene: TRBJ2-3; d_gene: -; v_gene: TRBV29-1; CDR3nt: TGCAGCGTTGTGGGCCGGGCCACAGATACGCAGTATTTT; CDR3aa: CSVVGRATDTQYF
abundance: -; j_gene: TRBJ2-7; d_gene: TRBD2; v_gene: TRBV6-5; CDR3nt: TGTGCCAGCAGTTACGGGGGGGACGGTGAGCAGTACTTC; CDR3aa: CASSYGGDGEQYF
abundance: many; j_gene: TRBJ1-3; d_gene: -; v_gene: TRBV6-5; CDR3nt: TGTGCCAGCAGTTACTCGAGACACAGCTCTGGAAACACCATATATTTT; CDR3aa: CASSYSRHSSGNTIYF
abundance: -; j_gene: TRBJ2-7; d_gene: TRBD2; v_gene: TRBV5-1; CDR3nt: TGTGCCAGCAGCCTGGGACTAACCTACGAGCAGTACTTC; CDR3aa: CASSLGLTYEQYF
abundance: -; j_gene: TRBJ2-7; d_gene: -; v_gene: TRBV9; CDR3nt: TGTGCCAGCAGCATCCGAGCGGGTTCCTACGAGCAGTACTTC; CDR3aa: CASSIRAGSYEQYF
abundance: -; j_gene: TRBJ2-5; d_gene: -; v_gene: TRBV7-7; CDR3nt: TGTGCTAGCAGCTCGGACGGTTTGTTGGAGACCCAGTACTTC; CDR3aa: CASSSDGLLETQYF
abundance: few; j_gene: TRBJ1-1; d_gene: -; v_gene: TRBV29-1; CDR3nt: TGCAGCGTTTCCCTCACTGAAGCTTTCTTT; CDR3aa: CSVSLTEAFF
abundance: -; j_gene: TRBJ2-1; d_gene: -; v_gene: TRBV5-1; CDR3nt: TGCGCCAGCACTCGCGGCCGGGACGAGCAGTTCTTC; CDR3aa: CASTRGRDEQFF
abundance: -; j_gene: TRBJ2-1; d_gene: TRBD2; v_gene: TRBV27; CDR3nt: TGTGCCAGCAAACCGGGACTAGCGGACCAGCAGTTCTTC; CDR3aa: CASKPGLADQQFF
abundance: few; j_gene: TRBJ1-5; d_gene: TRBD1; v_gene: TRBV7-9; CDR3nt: TGTGCCAGCAGCTCGACAGGGGGTCAGCCCCAGCATTTT; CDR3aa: CASSSTGGQPQHF
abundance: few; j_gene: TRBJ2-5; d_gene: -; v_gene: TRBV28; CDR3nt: TGTGCCAGCAGGAGGACCGGGGATGGGCAAGAGACCCAGTACTTC; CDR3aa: CASRRTGDGQETQYF
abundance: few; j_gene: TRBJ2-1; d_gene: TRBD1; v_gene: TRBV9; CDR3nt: TGTGCCAGCAGCCCACCCGGACAGGGTCACAATGAGCAGTTCTTC; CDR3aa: CASSPPGQGHNEQFF
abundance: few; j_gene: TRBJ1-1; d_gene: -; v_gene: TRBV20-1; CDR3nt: TGCAGTGCGATGGAACAGGTGAACACTGAAGCTTTCTTT; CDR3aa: CSAMEQVNTEAFF
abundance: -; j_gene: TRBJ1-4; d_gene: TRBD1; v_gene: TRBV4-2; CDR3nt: TGTGCCAGCAGCCACCGGACAGGGGGAGATGAAAAACTGTTTTTT; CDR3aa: CASSHRTGGDEKLFF
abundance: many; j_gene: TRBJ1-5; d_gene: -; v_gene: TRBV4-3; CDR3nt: TGCGCCAGCAGCCAAGTCACAGTCAATCAGCCCCAGCATTTT; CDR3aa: CASSQVTVNQPQHF
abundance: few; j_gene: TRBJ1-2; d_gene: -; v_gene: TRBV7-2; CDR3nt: TGTGCCAGCAGCTTAAACCCCAGTATTATGTGGGGCTACACCTTC; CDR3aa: CASSLNPSIMWGYTF
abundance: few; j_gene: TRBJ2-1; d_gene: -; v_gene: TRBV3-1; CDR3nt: TGTGCCAGCAGCCACAGCTCCTACAATGAGCAGTTCTTC; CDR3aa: CASSHSSYNEQFF
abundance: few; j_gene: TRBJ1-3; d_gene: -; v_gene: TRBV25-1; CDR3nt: TGTGCCAGCAGTGAGGGCGCAAACGGAAACACCATATATTTT; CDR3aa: CASSEGANGNTIYF
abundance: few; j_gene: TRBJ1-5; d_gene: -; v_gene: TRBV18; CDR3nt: TGTGCCAGCTCGTCCTCGGGGGATCAGCCCCAGCATTTT; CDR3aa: CASSSSGDQPQHF
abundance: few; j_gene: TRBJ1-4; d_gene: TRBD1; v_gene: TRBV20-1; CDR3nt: TGCAGTGCTAGAGACCCGCTGGGACAGGGGAATGAAAAACTGTTTTTT; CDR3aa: CSARDPLGQGNEKLFF
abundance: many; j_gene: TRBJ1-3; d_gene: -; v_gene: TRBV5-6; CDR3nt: TGTGCCAGCAGCTTCACTTACTCTGGAAACACCATATATTTT; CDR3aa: CASSFTYSGNTIYF
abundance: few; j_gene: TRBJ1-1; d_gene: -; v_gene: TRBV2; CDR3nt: TGTGCCAACTTAGTCTCGAATACTGAAGCTTTCTTT; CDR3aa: CANLVSNTEAFF
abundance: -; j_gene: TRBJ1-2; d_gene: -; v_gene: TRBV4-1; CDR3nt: TGCGCCAGCAGCCAGTCGAGAGGGAACCCATATGGCTACACCTTC; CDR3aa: CASSQSRGNPYGYTF
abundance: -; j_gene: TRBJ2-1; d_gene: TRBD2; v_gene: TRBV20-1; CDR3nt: TGCAGTGCTAGGCGCGCTGGGACTAGCGGGTACAATGAGCAGTTCTTC; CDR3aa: CSARRAGTSGYNEQFF
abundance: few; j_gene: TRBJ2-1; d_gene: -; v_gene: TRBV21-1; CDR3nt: TGTGCCAGCCCGCAGGGGTATCACAATGAGCAGTTCTTC; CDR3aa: CASPQGYHNEQFF
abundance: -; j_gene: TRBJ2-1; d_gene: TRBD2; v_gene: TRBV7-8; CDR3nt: TGTGCCAGCAGCTTAGTCCGGCGGGAGGGAGTCTCCTACAATGAGCAGTTCTTC; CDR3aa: CASSLVRREGVSYNEQFF
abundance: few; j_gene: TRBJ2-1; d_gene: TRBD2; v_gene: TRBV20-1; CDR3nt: TGCAGTCCTAGCGGGAACGACAATGAGCAGTTCTTC; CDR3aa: CSPSGNDNEQFF
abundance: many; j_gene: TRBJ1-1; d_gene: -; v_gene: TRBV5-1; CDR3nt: TGCGCCAGCAGCAAACAGGCCACGAACACTGAAGCTTTCTTT; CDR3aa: CASSKQATNTEAFF
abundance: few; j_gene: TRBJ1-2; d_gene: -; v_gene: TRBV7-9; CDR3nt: TGTGCCAGCAGCTCGGCAGGGGCTACAAACTATGGCTACACCTTC; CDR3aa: CASSSAGATNYGYTF